The 17 T cell receptor beta chains below come from one sample, sequenced in a study of blood T cell repertoires in COVID-19. Measured with immunoSEQ multiplex PCR; TCRdb has only the in-frame clones, and not every one. The sample carries around 200,000 clones, approximately 87% recorded once. Input material: peripheral blood. The receptors stem from a man in his fifties or sixties who had recovered from COVID-19.

This chain uses TRBV5-5 with TRBJ1-2; D is perhaps TRBD1 (6 bases). V was trimmed by 0 bases and J by 8 bases, leaving 20 bases between them. CDR3 length: 16 residues. The germline CDR1 and CDR2 sequences are SGHKS and YYEKEE (reference sequence). CDR3 in amino acids: CASSLERQGRGQGYTF. The CDR3 bases are TGTGCCAGCAGCTTGGAACGGCAGGGGAGAGGGCAAGGCTACACCTTC. The variable domain in full, completed from reference TRBV5-5 and TRBJ1-2, reads DAGVTQSPTHLIKTRGQQVTLRCSPISGHKSVSWYQQVLGQGPQFIFQYYEKEERGRGNFPDRFSARQFPNYSSELNVNALLLGDSALYLCASSLERQGRGQGYTFGSGTRLTVV.

The gene calls are TRBV18 and TRBJ2-3, with 10 bases fitting TRBD2. J gave up 6 bases and V 3 bases, and 9 bases lay outside the gene matches. This CDR3 region has 16 residues. The germline gives CDR1 KGHSH, CDR2 LQKENI. The CDR3 loop is CASSPEVAGGSDTQYF. The CDR3 DNA reads as TGTGCCAGCTCACCGGAGGTAGCGGGAGGTTCGGATACGCAGTATTTT. The full variable domain, rest sourced from reference TRBV18 and TRBJ2-3, is NAGVMQNPRHLVRRRGQEARLRCSPMKGHSHVYWYRQLPEEGLKFMVYLQKENIIDESGMPKERFSAEFPKEGPSILRIQQVVRGDSAAYFCASSPEVAGGSDTQYFGPGTRLTVL.

This clone was recorded a few times. This sequence joins TRBV5-1 and TRBJ1-6, with D hard to call. Germline CDR1 SGHRS, CDR2 YFSETQ. The CDR3 runs to 14 residues. V was shortened by 4 bases and J by 10 bases, with 15 bases between the two germline ends. The CDR3 DNA is TGCGCCAGCAGCCCCGACACGCCTACATCACCCCTCCACTTT. Translating it yields CASSPDTPTSPLHF.

In this sample, this clone turned up once. This chain joins TRBV9 and TRBJ1-2; D perhaps matches TRBD1 (5 bases). Per the germline V gene, CDR1 is SGDLS and CDR2 is YYNGEE. The V and J ends lost 0 bases and 4 bases respectively, with 13 bases between them. This CDR3 has 15 amino acids. CDR3 sequence reads: CASSVGSEGTYGYTF. Written as DNA, the CDR3 is TGTGCCAGCAGCGTAGGATCGGAGGGGACCTATGGCTACACCTTC.

The chain recombines TRBV11-1 with TRBJ1-1, with D hard to call. The CDR3 loop spans 13 amino acids. The germline V gene has CDR1 SGHAT and CDR2 FQDESV (reference sequence). Between the trimmed V and J ends, which lost 4 bases and 2 bases, there was a span of 8 bases. CDR3 sequence: CASSSNTNTEAFF. Written as DNA, the CDR3 is TGTGCCAGCAGCTCAAATACAAACACTGAAGCTTTCTTT. The full variable domain, with the rest looked up from reference TRBV11-1 and TRBJ1-1, is EAEVAQSPRYKITEKSQAVAFWCDPISGHATLYWYRQILGQGPELLVQFQDESVVDDSQLPKDRFSAERLKGVDSTLKIQPAELGDSAMYLCASSSNTNTEAFFGQGTRLTVV.

The V gene is TRBV2, the J gene TRBJ1-4; 7 nucleotides agree with TRBD1. V lost 6 bases and J lost 8; bases outside the gene matches: 9. The germline CDR1 and CDR2 sequences are SNHLY and FYNNEI. The CDR3 is 14 residues long. CDR3 nucleotides: TGTGCCAGCAGCCGACGACAGGGAGACGAAAAACTGTTTTTT. Translation: CASSRRQGDEKLFF. Together with reference TRBV2 and TRBJ1-4, the CDR3 gives the full variable domain: EPEVTQTPSHQVTQMGQEVILRCVPISNHLYFYWYRQILGQKVEFLVSFYNNEISEKSEIFDDQFSVERPDGSNFTLKIRSTKLEDSAMYFCASSRRQGDEKLFFGSGTQLSVL.

The V gene is TRBV7-2, the J gene TRBJ2-7; D unclear. The CDR3 has 14 amino acids. Trimming cost V 1 base and J 3 bases, with 10 bases left between them. CDR1 SGHTA and CDR2 FQGNSA come from the germline V gene. CDR3 nucleotide sequence: TGTGCCAGCAGCTTAGGAAGCGTTATCTACGAGCAGTACTTC. This translates into CASSLGSVIYEQYF.

This clone was recorded a few times. CDR3 in amino acids: CATSRAGGQGGHITF. As DNA, the CDR3 is TGTGCCACCAGCAGAGCAGGGGGCCAGGGGGGGCATATCACCTTC. The rearrangement links TRBV15 to TRBJ1-2; 8 positions match TRBD1. The CDR3 length is 15 residues. The J segment lost 13 bases and the V segment lost 1 base, leaving 14 bases of the junction unmatched. Germline CDR1 and CDR2: LNHNV and YYDKDF (reference sequence).

This clone was seen a handful of times. The chain combines TRBV24-1 with TRBJ2-2; D is possibly TRBD1 (5 bases). The V end lost 4 bases, the J end lost 4 bases, and 12 bases lay between the germline ends. The CDR3 length is 15 residues. Germline CDR1 is KGHDR and CDR2 is SFDVKD. Here the CDR3 reads CATSDRTLPTGELFF. DNA for the CDR3: TGTGCCACCAGTGACCGGACACTTCCCACCGGGGAGCTGTTTTTT.

The chain joins TRBV5-1 to TRBJ2-2; TRBD2 aligns across 8 bases. With 5 bases clipped from V and 5 bases from J, the junction kept 5 bases outside the gene matches. The CDR3 spans 14 residues. The germline V gene has CDR1 SGHRS and CDR2 YFSETQ. The CDR3 spells CASRSGRETGELFF. Here the CDR3 DNA reads TGCGCCAGCAGAAGCGGGAGAGAAACCGGGGAGCTGTTTTTT.

The chain links TRBV9 to TRBJ1-2; 7 nucleotides align to TRBD1. V dropped 4 bases and J dropped 6; count of bases not matched to a gene: 9. Germline V CDR1 and CDR2: SGDLS, YYNGEE. The CDR3 is 14 residues long. The CDR3 sequence: CASSLLDRVDGYTF. The CDR3 bases are TGTGCCAGCAGCTTACTCGACAGGGTGGATGGCTACACCTTC.

This chain joins TRBV19 and TRBJ1-1, with TRBD1 matching over 8 bases. CDR1 is LNHDA and CDR2 is SQIVND in the germline V gene (reference sequence). The length of the CDR3 is 15 residues. The J segment lost 7 bases and the V segment lost 5 bases, leaving 12 bases of the junction unmatched. CDR3 nucleotide sequence: TGTGCCAGTAGTTCCCCCTATGGACAGGGCAATGAAGCTTTCTTT. This codes for CASSSPYGQGNEAFF.

This chain connects TRBV5-4 to TRBJ2-2; a weak D match, TRBD1 (5 bases). V was clipped by 7 bases and J by 3 bases, with 10 bases between them. CDR3 length: 13 amino acids. From germline, CDR1 is SGHNT and CDR2 YYREEE (reference sequence). The CDR3 loop is CASQGSDTGELFF. The CDR3 DNA is TGTGCCAGCCAGGGTTCGGACACCGGGGAGCTGTTTTTT.

This chain connects TRBV5-6 to TRBJ1-5; D gene uncertain. CDR3 length: 13 residues. Germline CDR1 is SGHDT and CDR2 is YYEEEE. V dropped 1 base and J dropped 5 bases, with 7 bases sitting between them. CDR3 nucleotides: TGTGCCAGCAGCTTGTACGGGGATCAGCCCCAGCATTTT. Protein sequence: CASSLYGDQPQHF.

This chain links TRBV21-1 with TRBJ2-7; TRBD2 is the table's D call and was not checked against the DNA. TRBV21-1 is designated a pseudogene. The length of the CDR3 is 16 residues. The CDR3 protein is CASSKEAGGPKYEQYF. The CDR3 DNA sequence: TGTGCCAGCAGCAAAGAAGCGGGAGGGCCTAAATACGAGCAGTACTTC.

This rearrangement joins TRBV10-2 to TRBJ1-6; tentative D call: TRBD1 (6 bases). Germline V gene data show CDR1 as WSHSY and CDR2 as SAAADI. CDR3 length: 14 residues. Trimming took 9 bases from V and 4 from J, leaving 13 bases between them. The CDR3 DNA sequence: TGCGCCAGTCAACAGGGAGTATATAATTCACCCCTCCACTTT. Translation gives CASQQGVYNSPLHF.

This chain links TRBV5-1 with TRBJ2-2; TRBD2 is a possible D gene (5 bases). CDR3 length: 15 amino acids. V shed 5 bases and J shed 4 bases, with 15 bases lying between them. Germline V gene sequence: CDR1 SGHRS, CDR2 YFSETQ. Here the CDR3 DNA reads TGCGCCAGCAGATATGCTAGCAGTAGCACCGGGGAGCTGTTTTTT. Translated: CASRYASSSTGELFF. The entire variable domain, with the rest obtained from reference TRBV5-1 and TRBJ2-2, is as follows: KAGVTQTPRYLIKTRGQQVTLSCSPISGHRSVSWYQQTPGQGLQFLFEYFSETQRNKGNFPGRFSGRQFSNSRSEMNVSTLELGDSALYLCASRYASSSTGELFFGEGSRLTVL.